This T cell receptor (beta chain) was recorded in a study of blood T cells in healthy people across ages. The V and J ends lost 4 bases and 1 base, in that order; junction bases with no gene match: 9. CDR1 SGHRS and CDR2 YFSETQ come from the germline V gene. The CDR3 loop spans 17 amino acids. For the second PCR, which ran for about 7 to 12 cycles, a sample-barcoded 5' primer and a J-beta primer mix were used. TCRdb reprocessed the 5' RACE reads with MiXCR, giving one entry per CDR3 protein. This table holds about 400,000 distinct CDR3 sequences, 50% to 60% found once. This TCR was sampled from a man in his sixties in good health. The chain recombines TRBV5-1 with TRBJ2-3, with 10 bases fitting TRBD1. Source material: blood. CDR3 protein: CASSLLAGTGGTDTQYF. Here the CDR3 DNA reads TGCGCCAGCAGCCTACTAGCCGGGACAGGGGGCACAGATACGCAGTATTTT.